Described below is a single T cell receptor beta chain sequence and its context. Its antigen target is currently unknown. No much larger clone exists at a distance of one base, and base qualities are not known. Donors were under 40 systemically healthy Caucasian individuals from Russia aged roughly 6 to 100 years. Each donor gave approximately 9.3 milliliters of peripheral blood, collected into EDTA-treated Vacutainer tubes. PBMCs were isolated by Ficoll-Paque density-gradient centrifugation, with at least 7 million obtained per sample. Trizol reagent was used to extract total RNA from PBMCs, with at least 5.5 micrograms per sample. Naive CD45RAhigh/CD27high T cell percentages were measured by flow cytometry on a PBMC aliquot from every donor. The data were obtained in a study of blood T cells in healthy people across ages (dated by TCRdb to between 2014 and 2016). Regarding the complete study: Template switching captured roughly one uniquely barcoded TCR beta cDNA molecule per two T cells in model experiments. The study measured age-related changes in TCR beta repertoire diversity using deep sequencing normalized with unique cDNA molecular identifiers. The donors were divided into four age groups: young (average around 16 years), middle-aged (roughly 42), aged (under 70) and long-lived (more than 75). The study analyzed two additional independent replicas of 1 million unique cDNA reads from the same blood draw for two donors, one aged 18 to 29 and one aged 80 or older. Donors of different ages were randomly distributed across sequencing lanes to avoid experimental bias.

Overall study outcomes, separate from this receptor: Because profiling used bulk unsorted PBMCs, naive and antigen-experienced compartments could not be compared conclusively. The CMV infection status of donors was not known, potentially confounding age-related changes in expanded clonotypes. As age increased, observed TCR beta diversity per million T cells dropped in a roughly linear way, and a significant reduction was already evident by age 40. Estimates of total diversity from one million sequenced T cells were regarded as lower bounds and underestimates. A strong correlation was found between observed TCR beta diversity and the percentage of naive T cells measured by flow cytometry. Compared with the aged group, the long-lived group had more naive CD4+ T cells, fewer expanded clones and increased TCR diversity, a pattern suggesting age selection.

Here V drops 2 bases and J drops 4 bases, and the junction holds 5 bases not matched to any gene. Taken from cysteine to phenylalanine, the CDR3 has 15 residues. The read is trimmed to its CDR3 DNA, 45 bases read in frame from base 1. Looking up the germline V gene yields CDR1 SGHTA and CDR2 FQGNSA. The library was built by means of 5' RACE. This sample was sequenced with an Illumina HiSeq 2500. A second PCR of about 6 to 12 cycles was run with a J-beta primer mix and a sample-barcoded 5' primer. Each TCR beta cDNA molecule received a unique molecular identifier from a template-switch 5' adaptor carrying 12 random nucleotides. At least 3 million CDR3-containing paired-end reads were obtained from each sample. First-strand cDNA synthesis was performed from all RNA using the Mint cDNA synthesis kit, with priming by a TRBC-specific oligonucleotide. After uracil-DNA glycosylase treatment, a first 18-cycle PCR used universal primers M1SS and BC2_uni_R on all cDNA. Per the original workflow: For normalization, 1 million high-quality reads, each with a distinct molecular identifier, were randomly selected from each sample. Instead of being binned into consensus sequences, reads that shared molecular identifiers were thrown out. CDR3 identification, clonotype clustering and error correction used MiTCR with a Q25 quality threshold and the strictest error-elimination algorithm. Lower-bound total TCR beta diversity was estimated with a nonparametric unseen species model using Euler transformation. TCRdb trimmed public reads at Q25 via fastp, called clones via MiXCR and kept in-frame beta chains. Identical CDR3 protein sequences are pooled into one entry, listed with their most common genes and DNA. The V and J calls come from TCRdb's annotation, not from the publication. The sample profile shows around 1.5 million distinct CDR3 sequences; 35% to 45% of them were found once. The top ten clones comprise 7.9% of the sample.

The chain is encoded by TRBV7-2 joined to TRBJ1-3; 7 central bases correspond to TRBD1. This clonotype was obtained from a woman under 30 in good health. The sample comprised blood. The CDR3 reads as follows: CASSLTQGGGNTIYF. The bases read TGTGCCAGCAGCTTAACGCAGGGGGGAGGAAACACCATATATTTT.